These 23 T cell receptor beta chains were all obtained from the same sample, sequenced in a study of low-dose radiotherapy and immunotherapy resistance in tumors. Primers targeting TRAV and TRBV primed first-strand cDNA, covering alpha and beta chains. For amplifying TCRs, the PCR ran for approximately 18 cycles with Phusion, which was used together with a constant-region primer and the adapter on the V primers. MiXCR, run by TCRdb on the reads, gives a single entry per CDR3 protein. The profile shows 64,000 or so distinct CDR3 sequences, around 27% of them singletons. The time point was: before trial treatment. Specimen: PBMCs, collected before treatment. All receptors derive from a male donor with rectosigmoid adenocarcinoma.

There are many counts of this clonotype. The J gene is TRBJ2-3, the V gene TRBV5-1; maybe TRBD2 (6 bases). V shed 3 bases and J shed 5 bases, with 10 bases lying between them. Germline V lookup: CDR1 SGHRS, CDR2 YFSETQ. The length of the CDR3 is 13 residues. Here the CDR3 reads CASSSGAGDTQYF. For the CDR3, the DNA is TGCGCCAGCAGCTCGGGAGCGGGAGATACGCAGTATTTT.

This clonotype was found many times. The genes are TRBV4-3 and TRBJ1-3; D remains unclear. This CDR3 is built from 15 residues. Looked up from germline, CDR1 is LGHNA and CDR2 is YSLEER. V was clipped by 0 bases and J by 3 bases, with 9 bases between them. CDR3 in amino acids: CASSQDPNSGNTIYF. CDR3 coding DNA: TGCGCCAGCAGCCAAGATCCAAACAGTGGAAACACCATATATTTT.

The rearrangement links TRBV19 to TRBJ2-1; D might be TRBD1 or TRBD2, each matching 7 bases. Germline V gene lookup returns CDR1 LNHDA and CDR2 SQIVND (reference sequence). The CDR3 spans 14 residues. Trimming cost V 5 bases and J 7 bases, with 15 bases left between them. The CDR3 region is CASSVRQGGNEQFF. The CDR3 DNA sequence: TGTGCCAGTAGTGTCAGACAGGGAGGGAATGAGCAGTTCTTC.

The J gene is TRBJ1-1, the V gene TRBV11-2; TRBD1 aligns across 7 bases. Germline values: CDR1 SGHAT, CDR2 FQNNGV. This CDR3 has 14 residues. V was pared by 6 bases and J by 1 base, with 5 bases of the junction left unmatched. The CDR3: CASSLTGENTEAFF. DNA for the CDR3: TGTGCCAGCAGTTTAACAGGGGAGAACACTGAAGCTTTCTTT.

Comment on this clonotype: It differs at one base from a far larger clone, so likely a read error. No conserved phenylalanine or tryptophan is present at the end of the CDR3, so a read error is the likely explanation. The chain couples TRBV13 to TRBJ1-1; weak D call: TRBD1 (5 bases). Germline-derived CDR1 and CDR2 are PRHDT and FYEKMQ (reference sequence). V was trimmed by 0 bases and J by 3 bases, leaving 5 bases between them. This CDR3 comprises 13 residues. The CDR3 DNA follows: TGTGCCAGCAGCTTAGGAGGGGACACTGAAGCTTTCTGT. Protein sequence: CASSLGGDTEAFC.

The J gene is TRBJ1-6, the V gene TRBV7-2; D unresolved. Germline loops: CDR1 SGHTA, CDR2 FQGNSA. The CDR3 consists of 11 residues. Trimming took off 3 bases at V and 14 bases at J, with 8 bases between the two ends. The CDR3 nucleotides read TGTGCCAGCAGCTTCGGTGTGGCCCTCCACTTT. Its translation: CASSFGVALHF.

The V call is TRBV7-2, the J call TRBJ1-1; unclear D gene. The CDR3 has 13 amino acids. Trimming pared 5 bases from V and 1 base from J, leaving 8 bases between. The germline gives CDR1 SGHTA, CDR2 FQGNSA. Here the CDR3 reads CASSLAWNTEAFF. In DNA form, the CDR3 reads TGTGCCAGCAGCCTGGCTTGGAACACTGAAGCTTTCTTT.

Many counts were recorded for this clonotype. The CDR3 is CASSPRGKGSYGYTF. Here the CDR3 DNA reads TGTGCCAGCAGTCCCCGGGGGAAGGGATCCTATGGCTACACCTTC. The V call is TRBV28, the J call TRBJ1-2; tentatively, D is TRBD1 (5 bases). The V and J ends lost 5 bases and 4 bases respectively, with 17 bases between them. Germline V gene sequence: CDR1 MDHEN, CDR2 SYDVKM. The CDR3 totals 15 residues.

This clonotype was observed many times. V and J are TRBV19 and TRBJ1-1; possibly TRBD1 for D (5 bases). Trimming removed 0 bases from V and 7 bases from J, with 9 bases in between. The V gene's germline CDR1 is LNHDA and CDR2 SQIVND (reference sequence). The CDR3 length is 13 residues. The CDR3 here is CASSIDRDREAFF. The DNA for the CDR3 is TGTGCCAGTAGTATAGATCGGGACCGTGAAGCTTTCTTT.

This clonotype was recorded many times. The chain employs TRBV4-3 and TRBJ2-7, with 9 bases that match TRBD2. V lost 0 bases and J lost 2; bases outside the gene matches: 8. CDR1 and CDR2 from the germline V gene are LGHNA and YSLEER. The CDR3 spans 17 residues. The CDR3 nucleotides are TGCGCCAGCAGCCAAGATCGGCTAGCGGGACCTCCCTACGAGCAGTACTTC. The encoded protein is CASSQDRLAGPPYEQYF.

This clonotype occurred many times. The V gene is TRBV12-3 or TRBV12-4, the J gene TRBJ2-7, with D tentatively TRBD1 or TRBD2 (5 bases each). V was shortened by 5 bases and J by 3 bases, with 14 bases between the two germline ends. The CDR3 contains 14 residues. The CDR3 region has the DNA TGTGCCAGCAGTGCGAGGGAGAGGGGCTACGAGCAGTACTTC. Translating gives CASSARERGYEQYF.

This clonotype was counted ten times or more. CDR3 amino acids: CASSFFTSSYNEQFF. The CDR3 nucleotides are TGTGCCAGCAGTTTCTTTACTAGCTCCTACAATGAGCAGTTCTTC. The chain combines TRBV28 with TRBJ2-1; D is perhaps TRBD2 (5 bases). With 3 bases removed from V and 0 bases from J, the gap between germline ends came to 9 bases. CDR1 and CDR2 (germline): MDHEN, SYDVKM. The CDR3 is 15 residues long.

This clonotype was detected ten times or more. This sequence joins TRBV10-2 and TRBJ2-2, with TRBD2 matching 10 bases. The CDR3 has 18 amino acids. Losses at the gene ends were 4 bases for V and 1 base for J; bases not matched to a gene: 9. The V gene's germline CDR1 is WSHSY and CDR2 SAAADI. CDR3 in amino acids: CASSALAGVRRNTGELFF. The CDR3 nucleotides read TGCGCCAGCAGTGCCCTAGCGGGGGTTCGGCGGAACACCGGGGAGCTGTTTTTT.

J is TRBJ2-3 and V is TRBV29-1, with D perhaps TRBD2 (6 bases). Trimming stripped 4 bases from V and 6 bases from J, with 11 bases between. This CDR3 is 12 amino acids long. Per the germline V gene, CDR1 is SQVTM and CDR2 is ANQGSEA. CDR3 coding DNA: TGCAGCGTTGTGCCGGGGGAGGATACGCAGTATTTT. Translation: CSVVPGEDTQYF.

In its sample, this clonotype was seen many times. The genes are TRBV6-2 or TRBV6-3 and TRBJ1-2; TRBD1 aligns across 12 bases. CDR1 is MNHEY, CDR2 SVGEGT, per germline. CDR3 size: 16 residues. V lost 4 bases and J lost 7; bases outside the gene matches: 10. CDR3 sequence (DNA): TGTGCCAGCAGTTCCACCGGGACAGGGGGCTCTAGTGGCTACACCTTC. Translation gives CASSSTGTGGSSGYTF.

This clonotype has only one observation. The V gene is TRBV9, the J gene TRBJ2-5; D assignment may be TRBD1 or TRBD2 (5 bases each). CDR1 is SGDLS, CDR2 YYNGEE, per germline. The CDR3 runs to 13 residues. The V gene lost 2 bases and the J gene lost 3 bases, with 8 bases spanning the gap. The CDR3 here is CASSVEGKETQYF. The CDR3 DNA is TGTGCCAGCAGCGTCGAGGGGAAAGAGACCCAGTACTTC.

Ten or more counts support this clonotype. The chain has TRBV29-1 and TRBJ2-7; D is unclear. CDR3 length equals 13 residues. Germline CDR1 reads SQVTM; CDR2 reads ANQGSEA. V was pared by 4 bases and J by 6 bases, with 16 bases between. The CDR3, as DNA: TGCAGCGTTGTGAGTACCGGTGGTTCCGAGCAGTACTTC. This translates into CSVVSTGGSEQYF.

This clonotype occurred once. A far larger clone lies a single base away; this is likely a read error. In DNA, the CDR3 is TGTGCCAGCAGCTCGCGGGCCGGCGAGCAGTTCTTC. It encodes CASSSRAGEQFF. The rearrangement joins TRBV7-9 to TRBJ2-1, with TRBD2 as a possible D gene (5 bases). The V gene lost 4 bases and the J gene lost 10 bases, with 11 bases spanning the gap. The germline CDR1 and CDR2 sequences are SEHNR and FQNEAQ (reference sequence). This CDR3 has 12 amino acids.

J is TRBJ2-1 and V is TRBV7-3; tentative D call: TRBD2 (6 bases). This CDR3 is built from 12 residues. Germline-derived CDR1 and CDR2 are SGHTA and FQGTGA. The ends were cut back, 5 bases at V and 7 bases at J, with 9 bases in the middle. Here the CDR3 reads CASSRGGNEQFF. The CDR3 nucleotides are TGTGCCAGCAGCCGGGGAGGTAATGAGCAGTTCTTC.

V usage is TRBV20-1 and J usage is TRBJ1-2; D perhaps matches TRBD1 (5 bases). The V end was cut by 4 bases, the J end by 4 bases, with 10 bases between. The CDR3 sequence is 12 residues long. The germline gives CDR1 DFQATT, CDR2 SNEGSKA (reference sequence). The DNA of the CDR3 is TGCAGTGCTACACAGGTTTCCTATGGCTACACCTTC. It translates to CSATQVSYGYTF.

This clonotype was counted at least ten times. The chain couples TRBV28 to TRBJ1-2; D call uncertain. The germline V and J ends were trimmed by 8 bases and 2 bases, with 18 bases remaining between them. The CDR3 has 15 amino acids. The germline gives CDR1 MDHEN, CDR2 SYDVKM. The CDR3 here is CASRSPHGVNYGYTF. CDR3 in DNA: TGTGCCAGCCGTTCCCCCCACGGGGTGAACTATGGCTACACCTTC.

In its sample, this clonotype was seen a few times. The J gene is TRBJ2-5, the V gene TRBV28, with D possibly matching TRBD2 (6 bases). The germline CDR1 and CDR2 sequences are MDHEN and SYDVKM. Trimming pared 6 bases from V and 1 base from J, leaving 12 bases between. The CDR3 runs to 14 residues. The CDR3 sequence is CASSILSGQETQYF. CDR3 DNA sequence: TGTGCCAGCAGCATACTTAGCGGCCAAGAGACCCAGTACTTC.

This clonotype occurred many times. The V call is TRBV27, the J call TRBJ1-6; possible D gene TRBD1, 6 bases. CDR3 length: 17 residues. V lost 5 bases to trimming and J lost 1 base, with 15 bases between them. Germline values: CDR1 MNHEY, CDR2 SMNVEV (reference sequence). CDR3 DNA: TGTGCCAGCAGTCCTACAGGGTTAAGGTCCTATAATTCACCCCTCCACTTT. Residues: CASSPTGLRSYNSPLHF.